A single T cell receptor beta chain is shown here with its context. TCRdb ran MiXCR on the RT-PCR reads and lists one entry per CDR3 protein. The top ten clones hold about 3.9% of a sample with hundreds of thousands of distinct CDR3 sequences, approximately 14% of them seen once. Sample: memory CD4+ T cells from blood. The clonotype was recovered from a female donor in good health, serving as a healthy control.

This CDR3 is CSARAGQRANTGELFF. CDR3 coding DNA: TGCAGTGCTAGAGCGGGCCAGCGGGCGAACACCGGGGAGCTGTTTTTT. This chain connects TRBV20-1 to TRBJ2-2; D may be TRBD2 (6 bases). From germline, CDR1 is DFQATT and CDR2 SNEGSKA (reference sequence). Trimming removed 1 base from V and 0 bases from J, with 12 bases in between. The CDR3 consists of 16 residues.